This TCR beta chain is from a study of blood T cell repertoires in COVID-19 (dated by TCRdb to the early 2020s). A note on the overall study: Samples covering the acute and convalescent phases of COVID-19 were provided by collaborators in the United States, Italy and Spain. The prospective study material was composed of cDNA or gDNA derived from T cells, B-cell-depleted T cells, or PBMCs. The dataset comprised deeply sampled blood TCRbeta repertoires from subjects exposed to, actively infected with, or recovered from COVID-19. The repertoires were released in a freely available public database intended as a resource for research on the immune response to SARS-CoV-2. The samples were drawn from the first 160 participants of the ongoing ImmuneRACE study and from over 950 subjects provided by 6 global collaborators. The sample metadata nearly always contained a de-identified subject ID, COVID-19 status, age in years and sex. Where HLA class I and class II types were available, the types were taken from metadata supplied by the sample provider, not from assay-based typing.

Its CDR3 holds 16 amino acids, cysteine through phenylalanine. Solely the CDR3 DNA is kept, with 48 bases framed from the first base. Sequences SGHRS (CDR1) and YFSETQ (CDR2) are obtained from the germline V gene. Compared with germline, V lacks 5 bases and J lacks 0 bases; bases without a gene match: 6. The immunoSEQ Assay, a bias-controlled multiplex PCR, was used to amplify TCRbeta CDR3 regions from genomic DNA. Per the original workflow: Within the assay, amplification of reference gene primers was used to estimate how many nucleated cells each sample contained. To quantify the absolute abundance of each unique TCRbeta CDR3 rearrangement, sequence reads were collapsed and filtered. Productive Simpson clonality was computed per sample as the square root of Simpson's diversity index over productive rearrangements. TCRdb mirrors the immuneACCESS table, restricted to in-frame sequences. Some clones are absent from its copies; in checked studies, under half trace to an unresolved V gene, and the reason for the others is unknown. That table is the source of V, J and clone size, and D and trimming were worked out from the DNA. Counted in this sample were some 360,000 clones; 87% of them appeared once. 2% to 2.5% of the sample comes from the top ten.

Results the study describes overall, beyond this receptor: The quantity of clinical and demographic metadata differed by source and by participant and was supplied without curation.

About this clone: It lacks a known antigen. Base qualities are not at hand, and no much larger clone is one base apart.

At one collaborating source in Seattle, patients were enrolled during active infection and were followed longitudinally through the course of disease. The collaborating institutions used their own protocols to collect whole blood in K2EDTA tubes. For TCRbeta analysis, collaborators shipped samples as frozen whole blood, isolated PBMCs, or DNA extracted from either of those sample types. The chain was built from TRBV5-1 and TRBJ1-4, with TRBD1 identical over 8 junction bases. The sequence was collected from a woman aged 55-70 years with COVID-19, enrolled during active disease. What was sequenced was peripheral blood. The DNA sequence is TGCGCCAGCAGAACAGGGGGGAAGGCAACTAATGAAAAACTGTTTTTT. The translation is CASRTGGKATNEKLFF.